This T cell receptor (beta chain) is drawn from a study of T cell repertoires in cytomegalovirus infection (dated by TCRdb to about 2019). For the wider study: Because public TCR beta signatures pointed to carriage of CMV infection together with the matching HLA type, the HLA type of each donor mattered for the analysis.

The sequencer listed for this sample is Illumina HiSeq 1500. TCRdb passed the public sequencing reads through fastp at Q25 and MiXCR, retaining productive beta sequences. Merged by CDR3 protein, the rows form single entries marked with the most common genes and DNA. The sample includes some 600,000 distinct CDR3 sequences, with roughly a quarter observed a single time. Clones ranked in the top ten supply roughly 8% of the sample. On this clonotype itself: Its antigen is unknown. Mismatch with germline at one junction end may stem from a read error.

From the cysteine up to the phenylalanine, the CDR3 has a length of 19 residues. The retained sequence is limited to the CDR3, 57 bases, with the frame set at the first base. The germline V gene gives CDR1 as SGHDN and CDR2 as FVKESK. What the research found in general, with its limitations: The ex vivo response was dominated by HLA-C-restricted CMV-specific TCR beta clonotypes, which also provided the single most frequent clonotype in two of eight donors. Cumulative frequency of public TCR beta family members discriminated carriers of CMV infection plus the relevant HLA type in this cohort and an independent roughly 320-donor cohort.

The chain is encoded by TRBV14 joined to TRBJ1-2, and the D gene may be TRBD1, 6 bases matching. This receptor was taken from a human donor in good health (CMV status not recorded). Some clones in this sample may be carry-over from other donors' samples. Sequencing used CD8+ T cells from PBMCs. The nucleotide sequence reads TGTGTCAGCAGCCAAGAAGGGGGACTCCATGTGGTCGGTGACTATGGCTACACCTTC. The resulting protein is CVSSQEGGLHVVGDYGYTF.